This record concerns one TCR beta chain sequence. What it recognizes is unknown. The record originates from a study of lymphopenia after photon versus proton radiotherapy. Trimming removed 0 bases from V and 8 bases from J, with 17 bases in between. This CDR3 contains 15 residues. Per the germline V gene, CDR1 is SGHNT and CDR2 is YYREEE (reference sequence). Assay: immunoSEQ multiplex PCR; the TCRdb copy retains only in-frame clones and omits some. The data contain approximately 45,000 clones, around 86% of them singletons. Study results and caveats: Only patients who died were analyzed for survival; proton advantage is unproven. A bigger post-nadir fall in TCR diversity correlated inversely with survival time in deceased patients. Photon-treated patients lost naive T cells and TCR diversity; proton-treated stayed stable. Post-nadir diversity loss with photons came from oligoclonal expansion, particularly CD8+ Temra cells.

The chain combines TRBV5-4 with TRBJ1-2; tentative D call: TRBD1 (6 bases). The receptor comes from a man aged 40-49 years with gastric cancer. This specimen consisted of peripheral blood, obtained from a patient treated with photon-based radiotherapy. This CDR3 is CASSLATFGGRGYTF. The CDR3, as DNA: TGTGCCAGCAGCTTGGCTACGTTTGGGGGGCGCGGCTACACCTTC.